Following are 19 T cell receptor beta chains from one sample sequenced in a study of control samples from healthy donors and cancer patients. Libraries were prepared by immunoSEQ multiplex PCR; TCRdb keeps only in-frame clonotypes and omits some of them. In the table there are 100,000 to 150,000 clones, 80% to 90% of which are singletons. The source material was blood. These receptor sequences come from a man aged 40-49 years in good health.

This chain uses TRBV4-3 with TRBJ1-3; D gene uncertain. The CDR3 is 14 residues long. Germline V gives CDR1 LGHNA, CDR2 YSLEER. Deletions cut 0 bases from V and 0 bases from J, with 3 bases between. This chain's CDR3 is CASSQDDSGNTIYF. DNA for the CDR3: TGCGCCAGCAGCCAAGACGACTCTGGAAACACCATATATTTT.

The count of this clone is one. The chain has TRBV5-8 and TRBJ1-4; 7 bases are a match to TRBD1. The CDR3 extends over 14 amino acids. The ends lost 5 bases at V and 7 bases at J; junction bases unmatched: 8. The germline CDR1 and CDR2 sequences are SGHTS and YDEGEE. Written as DNA, the CDR3 is TGTGCCAGCAGATTCCGGGACAGAGGTGAAAAACTGTTTTTT. Its protein is CASRFRDRGEKLFF. The full variable domain, its missing parts supplied by reference TRBV5-8 and TRBJ1-4, is EAGVTQSPTHLIKTRGQQATLRCSPISGHTSVYWYQQALGLGLQFLLWYDEGEERNRGNFPPRFSGRQFPNYSSELNVNALELEDSALYLCASRFRDRGEKLFFGSGTQLSVL.

On this clone: Other nucleotide sequences in the sample specify the same CDR3. The chain is built from TRBV11-3 and TRBJ2-1, with D perhaps TRBD2 (5 bases). CDR1 is SGHNT and CDR2 is YENEEA in the germline V gene. V shed 1 base and J shed 9 bases, with 16 bases lying between them. The CDR3 runs 15 residues. CDR3 protein: CASSLVGLPLAEQFF. The DNA for the CDR3 is TGTGCCAGCAGCTTAGTTGGACTTCCTTTGGCTGAGCAGTTCTTC.

This clone was detected once. V is TRBV10-3 and J is TRBJ1-2, with TRBD1 matching over 10 bases. CDR1 is ENHRY and CDR2 is SYGVKD in the germline V gene. Trimming cost V 7 bases and J 4 bases; bases outside gene matches: 12. The CDR3 loop spans 16 amino acids. In DNA, the CDR3 is TGTGCCATCACCCCTTCAGGACAGGGGGAAGGCTATGGCTACACCTTC. It is translated as CAITPSGQGEGYGYTF.

The rearrangement links TRBV7-2 to TRBJ2-5; TRBD2 aligns across 10 bases. Germline trimming cut 3 bases from V and 5 bases from J; bases unmatched to any gene: 6. The CDR3 covers 15 residues. Looked up from germline, CDR1 is SGHTA and CDR2 is FQGNSA. The CDR3 sequence is CASSFVLAGSETQYF. As DNA, the CDR3 is TGTGCCAGCAGCTTTGTACTAGCGGGGAGTGAGACCCAGTACTTC.

The CDR3 DNA reads as TGTGCCAGCAGCCCCCTAGCGGGGGGGAGCTCCTACGAGCAGTACTTC. Translating it yields CASSPLAGGSSYEQYF. The V call is TRBV7-8, the J call TRBJ2-7, with 12 bases aligning to TRBD2. Germline lookup yields CDR1 SGHVS and CDR2 FQNEAQ. The CDR3 is 16 residues long. V shed 5 bases and J 0 bases; nucleotides not matched to a gene: 5.

The chain joins TRBV27 to TRBJ1-4; D possibly corresponds to TRBD1 (6 bases). Germline-derived CDR1 and CDR2 are MNHEY and SMNVEV (reference sequence). The CDR3 is 14 residues long. V was cut by 5 bases and J by 6 bases, with 13 bases left in between. CDR3 loop: CASSVGGSYEKLFF. Written as DNA, the CDR3 is TGTGCCAGCAGTGTAGGGGGTAGTTATGAAAAACTGTTTTTT.

This clone showed up just once. The V and J genes are TRBV7-6 and TRBJ1-3; 9 bases are shared with TRBD1. The germline V gene has CDR1 SGHVS and CDR2 FNYEAQ. The CDR3 totals 15 residues. V shed 5 bases and J 2 bases; nucleotides not matched to a gene: 4. In DNA, the CDR3 is TGTGCCAGCAGCCTCCGGACAGGGGCTGGAAACACCATATATTTT. It codes for CASSLRTGAGNTIYF. The variable domain in full, with the rest retrieved from reference TRBV7-6 and TRBJ1-3, is GAGVSQSPRYKVTKRGQDVALRCDPISGHVSLYWYRQALGQGPEFLTYFNYEAQQDKSGLPNDRFSAERPEGSISTLTIQRTEQRDSAMYRCASSLRTGAGNTIYFGEGSWLTVV.

The chain uses TRBV12-3 or TRBV12-4 and TRBJ1-1; weak D call: TRBD1 (5 bases). The CDR3 loop spans 12 amino acids. V was shortened by 6 bases and J by 7 bases, with 12 bases between the two germline ends. This CDR3 is CASSRDRIEAFF. The CDR3, as DNA: TGTGCCAGCAGCCGGGACCGTATTGAAGCTTTCTTT.

V is TRBV15 and J is TRBJ2-5; D unclear. V dropped 1 base and J dropped 9 bases, with 15 bases sitting between them. CDR3 length: 14 residues. The germline gives CDR1 LNHNV, CDR2 YYDKDF (reference sequence). CDR3 bases: TGTGCCACCAGCAGAGTTTCCCAGATTGAGGCCCAGTACTTC. This translates into CATSRVSQIEAQYF.

This chain connects TRBV20-1 to TRBJ2-7; D is undetermined. CDR1 is DFQATT and CDR2 is SNEGSKA in the germline V gene (reference sequence). The CDR3 has 11 residues. V was cut by 3 bases and J by 9 bases, with 12 bases left in between. CDR3 nucleotides: TGCAGTGCTAGTTTGGTTTTTGGGCAGTACTTC. This sequence encodes CSASLVFGQYF.

The chain links TRBV27 to TRBJ2-3, with 10 nucleotides matching TRBD2. With V trimmed by 0 bases and J by 2 bases, 2 bases remained unmatched. CDR1 and CDR2 from the germline V gene are MNHEY and SMNVEV (reference sequence). The CDR3 totals 16 residues. The CDR3 is CASSLSLAGDTDTQYF. As DNA, the CDR3 is TGTGCCAGCAGTTTATCTCTAGCGGGGGACACAGATACGCAGTATTTT.

The chain employs TRBV5-5 and TRBJ2-7; no definite D call. The CDR3 length is 14 residues. The germline V gene encodes CDR1 SGHKS and CDR2 YYEKEE (reference sequence). The V gene lost 0 bases and the J gene lost 0 bases, with 7 bases spanning the gap. This CDR3 reads CASSLVGRSYEQYF. CDR3 DNA sequence: TGTGCCAGCAGCTTGGTGGGCCGCTCCTACGAGCAGTACTTC.

The chain carries TRBV4-1 and TRBJ1-4; no clear D gene. The CDR3 has 15 amino acids. Germline V gene data show CDR1 as MGHRA and CDR2 as YSYEKL. Trimming took off 1 base at V and 0 bases at J, with 6 bases between the two ends. The CDR3 sequence: CASSQAHATNEKLFF. Here the CDR3 DNA reads TGCGCCAGCAGCCAAGCTCACGCAACTAATGAAAAACTGTTTTTT.

V usage is TRBV24-1 and J usage is TRBJ2-1, with 7 bases aligning to TRBD1. The ends lost 10 bases at V and 2 bases at J; junction bases unmatched: 4. CDR3 length: 13 amino acids. The germline V gene has CDR1 KGHDR and CDR2 SFDVKD. Here the CDR3 reads CATRQGPYNEQFF. The CDR3 DNA reads TGTGCCACACGACAGGGACCCTACAATGAGCAGTTCTTC.

This clone was observed once. The chain combines TRBV5-1 with TRBJ1-4; TRBD1 might be the D (5 bases). CDR1 SGHRS and CDR2 YFSETQ come from the germline V gene. The CDR3 is 15 residues long. Trimming pared 4 bases from V and 5 bases from J, leaving 15 bases between. The CDR3 DNA follows: TGCGCCAGCAGCCCCAAGGTCGCAGGGAATGAAAAACTGTTTTTT. It is translated as CASSPKVAGNEKLFF.

The chain recombines TRBV7-2 with TRBJ2-3; the D is unclear. CDR1 and CDR2 (germline): SGHTA, FQGNSA. With 4 bases removed from V and 12 bases from J, the gap between germline ends came to 11 bases. The CDR3 contains 11 residues. CDR3 amino acids: CASSSMVIQYF. In nucleotides, the CDR3 is TGTGCCAGCAGCTCAATGGTTATTCAGTATTTT. The variable domain in full, completed from reference TRBV7-2 and TRBJ2-3, reads GAGVSQSPSNKVTEKGKDVELRCDPISGHTALYWYRQSLGQGLEFLIYFQGNSAPDKSGLPSDRFSAERTGGSVSTLTIQRTQQEDSAVYLCASSSMVIQYFGPGTRLTVL.

This chain joins TRBV7-3 and TRBJ2-1; TRBD1 aligns across 8 bases. CDR1 is SGHTA, CDR2 FQGTGA, per germline. Unmatched junction bases numbered 3, after V lost 5 bases and J lost 0 bases. The CDR3 runs 15 residues. The CDR3 protein is CASSLTGDSYNEQFF. CDR3 nucleotide sequence: TGTGCCAGCAGCCTGACAGGGGACTCCTACAATGAGCAGTTCTTC.

The rearrangement links TRBV6-5 to TRBJ1-1, with 8 bases aligning to TRBD1. Germline V gives CDR1 MNHEY, CDR2 SVGAGI. The CDR3 covers 14 residues. Germline trimming cut 2 bases from V and 4 bases from J; bases unmatched to any gene: 3. CDR3 coding DNA: TGTGCCAGCAGTTACAACAGGGGGAGCACTGAAGCTTTCTTT. Residues: CASSYNRGSTEAFF.